The sequence of this TCR beta chain was determined in a study of blood T cell repertoires in COVID-19. Study-wide context: Sites across the United States, Italy and Spain contributed samples from acute and convalescent COVID-19. T cells, B-cell-depleted T cells, or PBMCs provided the cDNA or gDNA that served as material.

Trimming left V 6 bases short and J 2 bases short, with 17 bases between. Germline lookup yields CDR1 SNHLY and CDR2 FYNNEI. The CDR3 consists of 17 residues. Original data processing: Amplifying reference gene primers gave estimates of nucleated cell counts. Method: immunoSEQ multiplex PCR; TCRdb's copy keeps in-frame clones and lacks some. V, J and clone size reflect that table, while D and trimming were determined from the DNA. The table lists about 190,000 clones, less than 90% of them singletons, with 6% to 7% in the top ten. The sequencing input was peripheral blood. This TCR derives from a woman in her thirties or forties with acute or convalescent COVID-19. The chain employs TRBV2 and TRBJ2-6; D unclear. Written as DNA, the CDR3 is TGTGCCAGCAGCACTGCCTCTACTACTCCTGGGGCCAACGTCCTGACTTTC. Protein product: CASSTASTTPGANVLTF.